This T cell receptor (beta chain) was found in a study of beta chain features in type 1 diabetes. Study-wide results and limits: Patients' naive, central memory and regulatory TCRB repertoires appeared more alike than those of healthy donors. A PCR bias possibly favoring shorter templates would apply equally to patients and controls.

With regard to this clone: Its antigen is currently unknown.

Trimming shortened V by 1 base and J by 6 bases, and 12 bases separated the two germline ends. The CDR3 is made up of 14 amino acids. Germline-derived CDR1 and CDR2 are LGHNA and YSLEER. As every portion of the isolated RNA was reverse transcribed, the sequencing read expressed TCRB transcripts. Generated by immunoSEQ multiplex PCR, the TCRdb table keeps only in-frame clones and is missing some. Altogether 900,000 or so clones are present, roughly 17% being singletons, with the ten largest covering roughly 0.025%. V gene TRBV4-3 combines with J gene TRBJ1-2, with a tentative D call TRBD1 (5 bases). The specimen was naive CD4+ T cells from blood. The source is a woman under 30 in good health. CDR3 sequence reads: CASSQAPGTDGYTF. DNA of the CDR3: TGCGCCAGCAGCCAAGCCCCAGGGACTGATGGCTACACCTTC.